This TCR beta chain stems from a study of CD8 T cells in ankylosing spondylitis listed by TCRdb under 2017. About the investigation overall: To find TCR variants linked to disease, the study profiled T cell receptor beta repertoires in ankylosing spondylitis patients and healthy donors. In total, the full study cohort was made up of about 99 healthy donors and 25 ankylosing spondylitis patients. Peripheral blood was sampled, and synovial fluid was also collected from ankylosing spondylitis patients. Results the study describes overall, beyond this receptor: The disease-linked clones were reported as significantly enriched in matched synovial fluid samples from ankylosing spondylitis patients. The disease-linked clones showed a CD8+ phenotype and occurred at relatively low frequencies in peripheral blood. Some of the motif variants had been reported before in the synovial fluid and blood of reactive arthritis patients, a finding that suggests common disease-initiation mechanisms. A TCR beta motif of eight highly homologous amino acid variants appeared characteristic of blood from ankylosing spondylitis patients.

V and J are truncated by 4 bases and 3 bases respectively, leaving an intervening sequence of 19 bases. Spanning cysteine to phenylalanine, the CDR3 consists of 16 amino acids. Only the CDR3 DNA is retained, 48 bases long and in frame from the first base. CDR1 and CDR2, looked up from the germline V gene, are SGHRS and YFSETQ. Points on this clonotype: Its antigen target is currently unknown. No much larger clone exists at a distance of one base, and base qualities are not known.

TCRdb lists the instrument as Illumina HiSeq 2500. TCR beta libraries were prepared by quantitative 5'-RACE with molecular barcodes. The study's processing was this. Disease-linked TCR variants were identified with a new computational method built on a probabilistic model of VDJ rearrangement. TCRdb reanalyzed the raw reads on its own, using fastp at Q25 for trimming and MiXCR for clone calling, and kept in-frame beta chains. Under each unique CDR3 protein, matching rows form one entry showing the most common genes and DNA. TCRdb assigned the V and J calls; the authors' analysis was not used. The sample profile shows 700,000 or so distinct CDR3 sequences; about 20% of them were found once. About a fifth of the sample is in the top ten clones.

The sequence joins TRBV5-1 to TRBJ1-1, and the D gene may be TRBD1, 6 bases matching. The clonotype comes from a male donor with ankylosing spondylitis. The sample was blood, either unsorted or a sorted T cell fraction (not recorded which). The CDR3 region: CASSEGGQGWYTEAFF. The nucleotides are TGCGCCAGCAGCGAGGGGGGGCAGGGTTGGTACACTGAAGCTTTCTTT.